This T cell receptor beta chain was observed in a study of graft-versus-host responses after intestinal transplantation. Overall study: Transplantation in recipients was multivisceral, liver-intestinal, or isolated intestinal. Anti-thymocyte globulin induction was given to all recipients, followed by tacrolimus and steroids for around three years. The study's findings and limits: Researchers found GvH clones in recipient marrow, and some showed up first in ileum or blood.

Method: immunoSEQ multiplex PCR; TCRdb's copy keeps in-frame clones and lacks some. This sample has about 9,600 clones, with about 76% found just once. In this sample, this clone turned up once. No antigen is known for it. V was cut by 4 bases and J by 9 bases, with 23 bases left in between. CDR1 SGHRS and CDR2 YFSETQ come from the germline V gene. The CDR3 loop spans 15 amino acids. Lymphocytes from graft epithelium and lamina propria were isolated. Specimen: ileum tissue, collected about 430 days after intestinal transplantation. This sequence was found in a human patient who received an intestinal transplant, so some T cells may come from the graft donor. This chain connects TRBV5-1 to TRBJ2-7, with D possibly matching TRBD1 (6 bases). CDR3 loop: CASSEQGTSLRVQYF. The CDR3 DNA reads TGCGCCAGCAGCGAACAGGGTACTTCCTTACGCGTGCAGTACTTC.